The T cell receptor beta chain described here comes from a study of T cells after posttransplantation cyclophosphamide. This clone was seen a handful of times. Its antigen is unidentified. TCRdb's table, derived via immunoSEQ multiplex PCR, lists solely in-frame clones and lacks some. The data contain approximately 3,600 clones, 68% of them seen just once; the ten biggest clones take up roughly a quarter. The CDR3 is 21 residues long. The germline V and J ends were trimmed by 1 base and 7 bases, with 33 bases remaining between them. Per the germline V gene, CDR1 is SGHRS and CDR2 is YFSETQ. Points from the study as a whole: Donor-recipient repertoire similarity was low at 1-2 months, rising over year one.

The receptor comes from a man between 50 and 59 years old. The rearrangement links TRBV5-1 to TRBJ2-1, with D tentatively TRBD1 (5 bases). Specimen: memory CD8+ T cells sorted from blood. The CDR3 reads CASSLFSFRSLDLGVWNEQFF. In DNA, the CDR3 is TGCGCCAGCAGCTTGTTCAGTTTCCGAAGCTTAGATCTAGGGGTGTGGAATGAGCAGTTCTTC.